The 24 T cell receptor beta chains below all came from one sample that was sequenced in a study of T cell clonotyping in hematopoietic cell transplantation. Clones were read by immunoSEQ multiplex PCR, and TCRdb kept only the in-frame ones, dropping some. The sample lists 29,000 or so clones, roughly 92% seen once, with over 8.5% in the top ten. Here the sequenced sample was PBMCs, taken 100 days after allogeneic stem cell transplant. These receptors all stem from a female patient aged 50-65 years who had an allogeneic stem cell transplant from a related donor, so the T cells may come from the graft donor. Some clones in this sample may be carry-over from other donors' samples.

The chain is built from TRBV7-9 and TRBJ1-2; D remains unclear. The CDR3 runs to 15 residues. The V gene lost 1 base and the J gene lost 5 bases, with 14 bases spanning the gap. Germline V gives CDR1 SEHNR, CDR2 FQNEAQ (reference sequence). The CDR3 sequence is CASSLGTRALYGYTF. The CDR3 DNA follows: TGTGCCAGCAGCTTAGGCACGCGAGCCCTTTATGGCTACACCTTC.

The chain joins TRBV7-2 to TRBJ1-6; possible D gene TRBD1, 6 bases. Germline V gene data show CDR1 as SGHTA and CDR2 as FQGNSA. V lost 1 base, J lost 0 bases, and 16 bases lay in between. CDR3 length: 19 amino acids. This chain's CDR3 is CASSLERGAGGSYNSPLHF. The CDR3 nucleotides are TGTGCCAGCAGCTTAGAGCGGGGGGCAGGAGGCTCCTATAATTCACCCCTCCACTTT.

This chain connects TRBV21-1 to TRBJ2-3; the table's TRBD1 call for D was not verified on the DNA. TRBV21-1 is tagged as a pseudogene. The CDR3 covers 16 residues. CDR3 region: CASSKREGAEFDTQYF. Written as DNA, the CDR3 is TGTGCCAGCAGCAAACGCGAGGGGGCAGAGTTTGATACGCAGTATTTT.

The chain recombines TRBV5-4 with TRBJ1-2; D possibly corresponds to TRBD1 (6 bases). The CDR3 has 13 amino acids. Germline V CDR1 and CDR2: SGHNT, YYREEE (reference sequence). Trimming pared 2 bases from V and 7 bases from J, leaving 12 bases between. The CDR3: CASSFEGVRGYTF. For the CDR3, the DNA is TGTGCCAGCAGCTTTGAGGGGGTACGTGGCTACACCTTC.

This clone showed up just a few times. The chain combines TRBV11-3 with TRBJ2-6, with a weak D call TRBD1 (5 bases). CDR1 is SGHNT, CDR2 YENEEA, per germline. Trimming left V 4 bases short and J 2 bases short, with 9 bases between. The CDR3 has 15 amino acids. Here the CDR3 reads CASSSQGAGANVLTF. DNA for the CDR3: TGTGCCAGCAGCTCCCAAGGGGCTGGGGCCAACGTCCTGACTTTC.

The rearrangement joins TRBV11-3 to TRBJ2-2, with D uncertain. CDR3 length: 14 amino acids. Germline CDR1 reads SGHNT; CDR2 reads YENEEA. Trimming cost V 1 base and J 8 bases, with 11 bases left between them. The CDR3 DNA reads as TGTGCCAGCAGCTTAGGCTTTGCGTCGGGGGAGCTGTTTTTT. Protein sequence: CASSLGFASGELFF.

Only one count was recorded for this clone. The V and J genes are TRBV11-2 and TRBJ2-7; 8 bases match TRBD1. J gave up 7 bases and V 5 bases, and 19 bases lay outside the gene matches. From germline, CDR1 is SGHAT and CDR2 FQNNGV. This CDR3 has 17 residues. CDR3 in DNA: TGTGCCAGCAGCACTGGGACAGGCAGCGGTTCTGTGCGGGAGCAGTACTTC. Amino acid sequence: CASSTGTGSGSVREQYF.

Here the CDR3 reads CASSQESTGEGYTF. The CDR3 DNA reads as TGTGCCAGCAGCCAAGAGTCAACAGGGGAGGGCTACACCTTC. This sequence joins TRBV14 and TRBJ1-2; 7 bases are a match to TRBD1. After removal of 0 bases from V and 8 bases from J, the junction contained 6 bases not matched to a gene. There are 14 residues in the CDR3. The germline gives CDR1 SGHDN, CDR2 FVKESK.

This clone showed up just once. This rearrangement joins TRBV10-1 to TRBJ2-2; weak D call: TRBD1 (5 bases). The germline V gene has CDR1 WNHNN and CDR2 SYGVQD (reference sequence). The CDR3 runs 15 residues. Trimming pared 0 bases from V and 5 bases from J, leaving 10 bases between. For the CDR3, the DNA is TGCGCCAGCAGTGAGTCCAGTTACAGGACCGGGGAGCTGTTTTTT. It encodes CASSESSYRTGELFF.

The chain carries TRBV19 and TRBJ2-5; maybe TRBD1 (6 bases). The V end was cut by 1 base, the J end by 2 bases, with 8 bases between. This CDR3 has 14 residues. Per the germline V gene, CDR1 is LNHDA and CDR2 is SQIVND (reference sequence). In nucleotides, the CDR3 is TGTGCCAGTAGTATAGGAGGGACACAAGAGACCCAGTACTTC. Translating it yields CASSIGGTQETQYF.

The chain recombines TRBV4-1 with TRBJ1-5; D remains ambiguous. Trimming removed 2 bases at V and 7 bases at J, with 15 bases between. Germline V CDR1 and CDR2: MGHRA, YSYEKL. CDR3 size: 15 residues. The CDR3 DNA sequence: TGCGCCAGCAGCCAATCATTGTCGGGATGGCAGCCCCAGCATTTT. It encodes CASSQSLSGWQPQHF.

In its sample, this clone was seen once. CDR3 bases: TGTGCCAGCAGCCCAACGTACGGGGCAGGAGGAGAGACCCAGTACTTC. It encodes CASSPTYGAGGETQYF. The chain links TRBV13 to TRBJ2-5; D tentatively reads TRBD1 or TRBD2 (5 bases each). This CDR3 is 16 amino acids long. V was pared by 5 bases and J by 4 bases, with 20 bases between. The germline V gene has CDR1 PRHDT and CDR2 FYEKMQ (reference sequence).

This rearrangement joins TRBV6-5 to TRBJ2-3; 12 bases are a match to TRBD2. V trimming: 6 bases; J trimming: 3 bases; junction bases outside the gene matches: 1. There are 14 residues in the CDR3. CDR1 MNHEY and CDR2 SVGAGI come from the germline V gene. CDR3 sequence (DNA): TGTGCCAGCAGCACTAGCGGGGGGACAGATACGCAGTATTTT. This translates into CASSTSGGTDTQYF.

V and J are TRBV4-3 and TRBJ2-2; the D gene is possibly TRBD2 (7 bases). V lost 6 bases, J lost 5 bases, and 19 bases lay in between. Germline CDR1 is LGHNA and CDR2 is YSLEER. The CDR3 spans 16 residues. The CDR3 nucleotides read TGCGCCAGCAGTAACTTGGGGGGGCCGGGTACCGGGGAGCTGTTTTTT. Residues: CASSNLGGPGTGELFF.

The chain couples TRBV15 to TRBJ1-3; 9 positions agree with TRBD1. Germline CDR1 and CDR2: LNHNV and YYDKDF (reference sequence). Trimming cost V 11 bases and J 4 bases; bases outside gene matches: 9. This CDR3 has 14 amino acids. CDR3 nucleotide sequence: TGTGCCTCCGCTCGGGACAGGGCCGGAAACACCATATATTTT. Its translation is CASARDRAGNTIYF.

This clone was seen only once. The V gene is TRBV2, the J gene TRBJ1-2; D may be TRBD1 (5 bases). The germline V gene encodes CDR1 SNHLY and CDR2 FYNNEI. V gave up 6 bases and J gave up 6 bases, with 14 bases separating them. The CDR3 has 13 residues. The DNA of the CDR3 is TGTGCCAGCAGCGGGCAGGGTAGCGATGGCTACACCTTC. Its protein product is CASSGQGSDGYTF.

In nucleotides, the CDR3 is TGTGCCATGGGGGAGACTTCGAGTTATGGCTACACCTTC. Translating gives CAMGETSSYGYTF. This chain uses TRBV10-3 with TRBJ1-2; tentatively, D is TRBD1 (5 bases). CDR3 length equals 13 residues. V lost 9 bases to trimming and J lost 5 bases, with 16 bases between them. Germline loops: CDR1 ENHRY, CDR2 SYGVKD.

This chain joins TRBV5-1 and TRBJ1-4, with TRBD1 as a possible D gene (5 bases). Germline CDR1 and CDR2: SGHRS and YFSETQ. The CDR3 contains 14 residues. Trimming pared 4 bases from V and 2 bases from J, leaving 9 bases between. The chain's CDR3 is CASSLEGTNEKLFF. The CDR3, as DNA: TGCGCCAGCAGCCTGGAGGGGACTAATGAAAAACTGTTTTTT.

The chain joins TRBV7-2 to TRBJ2-4; TRBD1 is a possible D gene (5 bases). There are 13 residues in the CDR3. Germline lookup yields CDR1 SGHTA and CDR2 FQGNSA. The germline V and J ends were trimmed by 1 base and 6 bases, with 7 bases remaining between them. CDR3 bases: TGTGCCAGCAGCTTAGGAAGGGGAAACATTCAGTACTTC. Translating it yields CASSLGRGNIQYF.

This chain connects TRBV30 to TRBJ2-6; no reliable D call. Trimming left V 5 bases short and J 4 bases short, with 6 bases between. The CDR3 extends over 12 amino acids. Germline assignment: CDR1 GTSNPN and CDR2 SVGIG (reference sequence). The CDR3 sequence is CAWGAGANVLTF. In DNA form, the CDR3 reads TGTGCCTGGGGCGCAGGGGCCAACGTCCTGACTTTC. Drawing the rest from reference TRBV30 and TRBJ2-6, the complete variable domain is SQTIHQWPATLVQPVGSPLSLECTVEGTSNPNLYWYRQAAGRGLQLLFYSVGIGQISSEVPQNLSASRPQDRQFILSSKKLLLSDSGFYLCAWGAGANVLTFGAGSRLTVL.

The chain links TRBV19 to TRBJ2-7; tentatively, D is TRBD1 (5 bases). With 4 bases removed from V and 5 bases from J, the gap between germline ends came to 24 bases. Germline V gives CDR1 LNHDA, CDR2 SQIVND (reference sequence). This CDR3 comprises 17 residues. The CDR3 DNA sequence: TGTGCCAGTAGTACCTACTTGAGCCCTTCAAGGGGCAACGAGCAGTACTTC. Translating gives CASSTYLSPSRGNEQYF.

The rearrangement joins TRBV14 to TRBJ2-1; D might be TRBD1 (5 bases). V was trimmed by 1 base and J by 8 bases, leaving 9 bases between them. This CDR3 is built from 13 residues. CDR1 and CDR2 (germline): SGHDN, FVKESK. CDR3: CASSQGWGDEQFF. In DNA, the CDR3 is TGTGCCAGCAGCCAAGGATGGGGCGATGAGCAGTTCTTC.

The sample holds a few counts of this clone. The chain combines TRBV9 with TRBJ1-6, with D possibly TRBD1 on 6 matching bases. V lost 4 bases and J 8 bases, leaving 19 bases between the germline ends. CDR3 size: 16 residues. Germline V gives CDR1 SGDLS, CDR2 YYNGEE. In nucleotides, the CDR3 is TGTGCCAGCAGCACGGGACACGTTAACACATATTCACCCCTCCACTTT. Amino acid sequence: CASSTGHVNTYSPLHF.

This chain uses TRBV21-1 with TRBJ1-2. TRBV21-1 is deemed a pseudogene. The CDR3 spans 13 residues. The DNA of the CDR3 is TGTGCCAGCAGCAAAGACGAAGGGTATGGCTACACCTTC. Residues: CASSKDEGYGYTF.